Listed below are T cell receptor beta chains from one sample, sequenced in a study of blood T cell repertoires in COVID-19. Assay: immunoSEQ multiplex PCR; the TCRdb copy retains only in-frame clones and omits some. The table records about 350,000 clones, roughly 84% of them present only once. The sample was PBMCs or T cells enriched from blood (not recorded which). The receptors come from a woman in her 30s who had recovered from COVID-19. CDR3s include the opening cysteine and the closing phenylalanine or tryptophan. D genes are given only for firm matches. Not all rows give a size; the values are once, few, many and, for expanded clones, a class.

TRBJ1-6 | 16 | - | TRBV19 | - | TGTGCCAGTAAGCCGACAGTCAGCTCCTATAATTCACCCCTCCACTTT | CASKPTVSSYNSPLHF
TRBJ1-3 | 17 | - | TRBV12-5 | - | TGTGCTAGTGGTTTGGTACGTCAGGGTTTGGTTGGAAACACCATATATTTT | CASGLVRQGLVGNTIYF
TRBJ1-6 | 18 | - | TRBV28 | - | TGTGCCAGCAGGGGGGGTGATGTGAGGTCGGGATATAATTCACCCCTCCACTTT | CASRGGDVRSGYNSPLHF
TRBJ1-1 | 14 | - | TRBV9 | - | TGTGCCAGCAGCGTAGAAGGGGTGTACACTGAAGCTTTCTTT | CASSVEGVYTEAFF
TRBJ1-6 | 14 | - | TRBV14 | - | TGTGCCAGCAGCCCCTCAGCGGGGAGTTCACCCCTCCACTTT | CASSPSAGSSPLHF
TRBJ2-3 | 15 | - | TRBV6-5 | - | TGTGCCAGCAGAAAAAGGGTTTCGGAGGCAGATACGCAGTATTTT | CASRKRVSEADTQYF
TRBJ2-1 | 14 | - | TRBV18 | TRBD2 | TGTGCCAGCGAACGGGGGGGGGACCCCAATGAGCAGTTCTTC | CASERGGDPNEQFF
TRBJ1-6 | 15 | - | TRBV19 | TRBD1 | TGTGCCAGTAGTTCAAGACAGGGGGCGTACTCACCCCTCCACTTT | CASSSRQGAYSPLHF
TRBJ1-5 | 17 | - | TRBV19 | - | TGTGCCAGTAGTATAGATACGAAGACAACAGGCAATCAGCCCCAGCATTTT | CASSIDTKTTGNQPQHF
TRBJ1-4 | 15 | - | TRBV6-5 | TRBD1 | TGTGCCAGCAGTCCCCGGACAGGGACGGATGAAAAACTGTTTTTT | CASSPRTGTDEKLFF
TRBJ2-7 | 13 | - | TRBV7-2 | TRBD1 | TGTGCCAGCAGCTCCGGGACAGGCTACGAGCAGTACTTC | CASSSGTGYEQYF
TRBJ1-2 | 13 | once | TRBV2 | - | TGTGCCAGCATCAGGGTCCCTAACTATGGCTACACCTTC | CASIRVPNYGYTF
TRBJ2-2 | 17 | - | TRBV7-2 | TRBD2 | TGTGCCAGCAGCTTAGGAGGAAGCGGGGGATTCACCGGGGAGCTGTTTTTT | CASSLGGSGGFTGELFF
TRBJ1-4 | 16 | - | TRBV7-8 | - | TGTGCCAGCAGTCTTAGAGGCAGGGCGGCTAATGAAAAACTGTTTTTT | CASSLRGRAANEKLFF
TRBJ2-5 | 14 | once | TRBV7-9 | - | TGTGCCAGCAGCTTAGACAGATGGCAAGAGACCCAGTACTTC | CASSLDRWQETQYF
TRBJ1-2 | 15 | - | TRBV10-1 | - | TGCGCCAGCAGTGGAGGCCCAGCCGGCGACTATGGCTACACCTTC | CASSGGPAGDYGYTF
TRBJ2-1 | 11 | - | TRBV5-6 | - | TGTGCCAGCAGCTCGGGAGACTCCTGGTTCTTC | CASSSGDSWFF
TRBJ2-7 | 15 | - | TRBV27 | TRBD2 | TGTGCCAGCAGTTTAGGTAGCGGGGGCTCCTACGAGCAGTACTTC | CASSLGSGGSYEQYF
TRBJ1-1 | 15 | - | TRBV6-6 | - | TGTGCCAGCAGTTCCCCCGACAGGATAAACACTGAAGCTTTCTTT | CASSSPDRINTEAFF
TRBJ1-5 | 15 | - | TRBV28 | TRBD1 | TGTGCCAGCAGTTTCCAGACAGGGGGTTTTCGGCCCCAGCATTTT | CASSFQTGGFRPQHF
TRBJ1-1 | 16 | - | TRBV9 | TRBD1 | TGTGCCAGCAGCGCGGCACCGGGACAGATGAACACTGAAGCTTTCTTT | CASSAAPGQMNTEAFF
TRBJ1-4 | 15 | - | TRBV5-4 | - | TGTGCCAGCAGCTTTAGTGCAGGGGTTAATGAAAAACTGTTTTTT | CASSFSAGVNEKLFF
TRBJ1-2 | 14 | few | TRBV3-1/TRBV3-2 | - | TGTGCCAGCAGCCAAACGGCTTCTGCGGGTGGCTACACCTTC | CASSQTASAGGYTF
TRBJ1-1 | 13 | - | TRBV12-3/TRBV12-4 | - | TGTGCCAGCAGTTTTGAGGGTACCACTGAAGCTTTCTTT | CASSFEGTTEAFF
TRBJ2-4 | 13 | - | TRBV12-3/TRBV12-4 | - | TGTGCCAGCAGTTTGAGGCAGGGGAACATTCAGTACTTC | CASSLRQGNIQYF
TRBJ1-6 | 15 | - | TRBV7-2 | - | TGTGCCAGCAGCTTAGCGCAGGGGTCTAATTCACCCCTCCACTTT | CASSLAQGSNSPLHF
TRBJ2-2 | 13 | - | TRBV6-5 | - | TGTGCCAGCAGCCCCACGAACACCGGGGAGCTGTTTTTT | CASSPTNTGELFF
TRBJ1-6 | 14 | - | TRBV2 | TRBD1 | TGTGCCAGCAGTCCGGGACAGTATAATTCACCCCTCCACTTT | CASSPGQYNSPLHF
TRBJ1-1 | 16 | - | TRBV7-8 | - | TGTGCCAGCAGCCCGTACTCAGGACTATTGAACACTGAAGCTTTCTTT | CASSPYSGLLNTEAFF
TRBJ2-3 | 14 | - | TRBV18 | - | TGTGCCAGCTCACCACTTGCCGGTGCAGATACGCAGTATTTT | CASSPLAGADTQYF
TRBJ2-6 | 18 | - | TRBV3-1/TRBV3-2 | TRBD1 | TGTGCCAGCAGCCTAACCCAGGGGGCTGACTCGGGGGCCAACGTCCTGACTTTC | CASSLTQGADSGANVLTF
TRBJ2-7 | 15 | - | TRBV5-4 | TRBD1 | TGTGCCAGCAGCTTGGGGGGACAGGGGGCTTACGAGCAGTACTTC | CASSLGGQGAYEQYF
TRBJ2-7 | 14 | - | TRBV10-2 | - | TGCGCCAGCAGTGAGCCGCCCAGGTCCTACGAGCAGTACTTC | CASSEPPRSYEQYF
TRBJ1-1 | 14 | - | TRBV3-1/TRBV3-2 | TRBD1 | TGTGCCAGCAGCCAAGAAGCGGGACAGGGAAAGGCTTTCTTT | CASSQEAGQGKAFF
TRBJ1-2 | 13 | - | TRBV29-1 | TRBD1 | TGCAGCGTGAGTGACAGGGCCTCCTATGGCTACACCTTC | CSVSDRASYGYTF
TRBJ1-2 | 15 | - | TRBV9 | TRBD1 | TGTGCCAGCAGCGTAGTACCGGGACAGGGGAATGGCTACACCTTC | CASSVVPGQGNGYTF
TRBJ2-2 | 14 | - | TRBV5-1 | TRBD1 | TGCGCCAGCAGCTACCAGGGACAGTCCGGGGAGCTGTTTTTT | CASSYQGQSGELFF
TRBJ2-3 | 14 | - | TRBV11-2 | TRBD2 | TGTGCCAGCTCCAGCGGGGGGAGCACAGATACGCAGTATTTT | CASSSGGSTDTQYF
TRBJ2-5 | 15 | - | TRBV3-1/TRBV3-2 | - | TGTGCCAGCAGCCACTCCAGGCCCCGTTTGGAGACCCAGTACTTC | CASSHSRPRLETQYF
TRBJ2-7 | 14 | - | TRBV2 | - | TGTGCCAGCAGTCTCGACGGAAACGGGTACGAGCAGTACTTC | CASSLDGNGYEQYF
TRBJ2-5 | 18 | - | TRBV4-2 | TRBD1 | TGTGCCAGCAGCCAAGGGTCCCTAGGACAGGGTTATTCGGAGACCCAGTACTTC | CASSQGSLGQGYSETQYF
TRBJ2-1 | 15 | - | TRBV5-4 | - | TGTGCCAGCAGTGCCCGGGACAAGTTATACAATGAGCAGTTCTTC | CASSARDKLYNEQFF
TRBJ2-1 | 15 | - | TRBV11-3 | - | TGTGCCAGCAGCTTGGGTCCAGGGGACTACAATGAGCAGTTCTTC | CASSLGPGDYNEQFF